The clone carrying this T cell receptor beta chain has ten or more counts. The V end was cut by 0 bases, the J end by 4 bases, with 8 bases between. CDR1 is MNHEY and CDR2 is SVGAGI in the germline V gene. This CDR3 contains 14 residues. In making TCR cDNA, 5'RACE template switching added a universal primer site and UMIs to it. MiXCR, applied by TCRdb to the 5' RACE reads, yields one record per CDR3 protein. Of roughly 96,000 distinct CDR3 sequences in the sample, more than 7.5% were seen once. This sample was taken from a study of T cells after yellow fever vaccination. This receptor was taken from a man aged 18-30 years who received the YFV17D yellow fever vaccine. The sequencing used CD8+ T cells not binding an NS4B(214-222) dextramer, sorted from PBMCs, collected less than 18 days after the first yellow fever vaccination. This chain joins TRBV6-5 and TRBJ2-3; the D is unclear. CDR3 region: CASSYSRGSDTQYF. CDR3 nucleotides: TGTGCCAGCAGTTACTCCCGTGGATCAGATACGCAGTATTTT.